This TCR beta chain stems from a study of blood T cell repertoires in COVID-19. Trimming at V came to 2 bases and at J to 0 bases, leaving 13 bases not matched to a gene. The CDR3 runs 21 residues. Germline V gene sequence: CDR1 ENHRY, CDR2 SYGVKD. The protocol was immunoSEQ multiplex PCR, while the TCRdb copy is restricted to in-frame clones and leaves out a portion. This sample has roughly 150,000 clones; roughly three quarters occur once, and the top ten carry about 4%. The gene calls are TRBV10-3 and TRBJ2-1, with 13 bases identical to TRBD2. This clonotype originated in a man aged 60-69 years with acute or convalescent COVID-19. The sequencing sample was made of peripheral blood. The CDR3 here is CAISEPLTSGRPSSSYNEQFF. CDR3 DNA sequence: TGTGCCATCAGTGAGCCCTTGACTAGCGGGAGGCCCTCGAGCTCCTACAATGAGCAGTTCTTC.